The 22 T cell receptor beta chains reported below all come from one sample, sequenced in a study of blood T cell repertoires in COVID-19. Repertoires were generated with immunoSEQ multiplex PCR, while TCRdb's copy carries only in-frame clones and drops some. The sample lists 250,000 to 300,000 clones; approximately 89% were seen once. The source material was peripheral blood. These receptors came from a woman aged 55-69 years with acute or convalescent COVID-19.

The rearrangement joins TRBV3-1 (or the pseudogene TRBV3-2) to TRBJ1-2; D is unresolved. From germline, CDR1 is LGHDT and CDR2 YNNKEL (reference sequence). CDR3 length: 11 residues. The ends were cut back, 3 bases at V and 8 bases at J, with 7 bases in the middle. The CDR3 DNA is TGTGCCAGCAGCCAGCCGGGGGGCTACACCTTC. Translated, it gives CASSQPGGYTF.

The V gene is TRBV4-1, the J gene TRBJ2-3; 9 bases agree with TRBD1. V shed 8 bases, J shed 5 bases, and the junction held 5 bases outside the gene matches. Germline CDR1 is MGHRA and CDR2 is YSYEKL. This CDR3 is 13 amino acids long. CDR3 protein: CASGGQGLDTQYF. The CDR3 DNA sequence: TGCGCCAGCGGGGGACAGGGACTAGATACGCAGTATTTT.

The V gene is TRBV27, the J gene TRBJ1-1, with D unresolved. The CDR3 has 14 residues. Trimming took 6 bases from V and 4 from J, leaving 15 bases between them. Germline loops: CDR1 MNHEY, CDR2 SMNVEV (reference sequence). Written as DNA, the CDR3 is TGTGCCAGCAGCCCCGCCAGACACGGCACTGAAGCTTTCTTT. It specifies CASSPARHGTEAFF.

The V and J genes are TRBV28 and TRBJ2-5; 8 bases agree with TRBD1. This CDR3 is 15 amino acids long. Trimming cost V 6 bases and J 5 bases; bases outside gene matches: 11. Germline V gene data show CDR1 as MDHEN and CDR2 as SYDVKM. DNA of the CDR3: TGTGCCAGCAGCTACCGGGACAGGATTTTCGAGACCCAGTACTTC. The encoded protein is CASSYRDRIFETQYF.

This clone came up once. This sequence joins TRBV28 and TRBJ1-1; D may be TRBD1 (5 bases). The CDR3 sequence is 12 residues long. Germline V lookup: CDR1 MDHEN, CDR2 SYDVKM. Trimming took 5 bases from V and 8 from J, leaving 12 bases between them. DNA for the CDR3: TGTGCCAGCAGTGTTTTACGACAGGAAGCTTTCTTT. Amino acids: CASSVLRQEAFF.

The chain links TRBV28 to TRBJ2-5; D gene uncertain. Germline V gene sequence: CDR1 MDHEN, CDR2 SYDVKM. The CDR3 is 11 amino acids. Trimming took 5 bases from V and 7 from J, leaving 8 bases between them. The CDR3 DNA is TGTGCCAGCAGTCGCCCGGGGACCCAGTACTTC. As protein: CASSRPGTQYF.

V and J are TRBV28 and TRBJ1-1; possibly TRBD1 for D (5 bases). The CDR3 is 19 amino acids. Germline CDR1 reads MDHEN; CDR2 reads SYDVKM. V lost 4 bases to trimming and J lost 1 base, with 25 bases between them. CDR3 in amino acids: CASSSNSPGQRRGNTEAFF. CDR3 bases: TGTGCCAGCAGTTCAAATAGTCCGGGCCAACGGAGGGGGAACACTGAAGCTTTCTTT.

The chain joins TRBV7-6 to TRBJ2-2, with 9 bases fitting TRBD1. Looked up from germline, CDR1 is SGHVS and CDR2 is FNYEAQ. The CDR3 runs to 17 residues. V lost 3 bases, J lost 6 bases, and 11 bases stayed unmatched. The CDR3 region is CASSFMDRGVFAGELFF. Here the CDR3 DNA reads TGTGCCAGCAGCTTTATGGACAGGGGCGTCTTCGCCGGGGAGCTGTTTTTT.

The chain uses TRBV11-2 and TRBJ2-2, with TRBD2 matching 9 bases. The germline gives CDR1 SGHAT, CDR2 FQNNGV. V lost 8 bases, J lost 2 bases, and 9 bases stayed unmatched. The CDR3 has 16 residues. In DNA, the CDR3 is TGTGCCAGCGCCCAAGGCGGGAGGGCTAACACCGGGGAGCTGTTTTTT. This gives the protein CASAQGGRANTGELFF.

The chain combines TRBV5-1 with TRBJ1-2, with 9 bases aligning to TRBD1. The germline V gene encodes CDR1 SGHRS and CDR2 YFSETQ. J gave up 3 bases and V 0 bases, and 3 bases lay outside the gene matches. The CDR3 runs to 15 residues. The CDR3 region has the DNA TGCGCCAGCAGCTTGGGGGACAGGGAGGACTATGGCTACACCTTC. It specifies CASSLGDREDYGYTF.

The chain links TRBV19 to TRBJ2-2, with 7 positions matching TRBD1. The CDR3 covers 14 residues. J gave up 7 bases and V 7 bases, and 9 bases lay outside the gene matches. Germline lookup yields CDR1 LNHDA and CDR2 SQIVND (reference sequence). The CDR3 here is CASIRGGANGELFF. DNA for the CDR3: TGTGCCAGTATACGAGGGGGCGCGAACGGGGAGCTGTTTTTT.

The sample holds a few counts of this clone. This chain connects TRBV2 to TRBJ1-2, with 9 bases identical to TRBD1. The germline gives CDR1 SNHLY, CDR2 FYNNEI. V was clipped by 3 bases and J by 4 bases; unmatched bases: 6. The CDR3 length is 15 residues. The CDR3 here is CASSEGGQGSYGYTF. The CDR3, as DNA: TGTGCCAGCAGTGAGGGCGGACAGGGGAGCTATGGCTACACCTTC.

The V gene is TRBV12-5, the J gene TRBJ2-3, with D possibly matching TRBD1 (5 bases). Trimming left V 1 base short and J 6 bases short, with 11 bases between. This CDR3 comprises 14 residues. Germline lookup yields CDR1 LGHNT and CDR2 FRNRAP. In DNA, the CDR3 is TGTGCTAGTGGTTTGGGTCAGGGATTGGATACGCAGTATTTT. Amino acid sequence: CASGLGQGLDTQYF.

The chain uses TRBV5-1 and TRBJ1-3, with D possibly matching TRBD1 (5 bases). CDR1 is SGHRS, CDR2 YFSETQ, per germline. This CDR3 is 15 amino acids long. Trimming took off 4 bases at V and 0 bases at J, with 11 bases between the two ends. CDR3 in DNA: TGCGCCAGCAGCCCACAGGCCTTCTCTGGAAACACCATATATTTT. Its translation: CASSPQAFSGNTIYF.

The CDR3 bases are TGTGCCAGCAGTCCCGTTGGGGGCGGAAAGACCCAGTACTTC. Translated, it gives CASSPVGGGKTQYF. The V call is TRBV27, the J call TRBJ2-5; a possible D gene is TRBD1 (6 bases). The CDR3 consists of 14 residues. V shed 5 bases and J shed 6 bases, with 16 bases lying between them. Germline assignment: CDR1 MNHEY and CDR2 SMNVEV (reference sequence).

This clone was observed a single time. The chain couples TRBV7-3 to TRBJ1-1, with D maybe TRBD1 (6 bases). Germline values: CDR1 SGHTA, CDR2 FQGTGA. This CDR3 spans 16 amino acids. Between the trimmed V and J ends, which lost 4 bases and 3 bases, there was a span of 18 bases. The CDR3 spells CASSSYRARGDTEAFF. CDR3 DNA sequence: TGTGCCAGCAGCTCGTACAGGGCTCGTGGAGACACTGAAGCTTTCTTT.

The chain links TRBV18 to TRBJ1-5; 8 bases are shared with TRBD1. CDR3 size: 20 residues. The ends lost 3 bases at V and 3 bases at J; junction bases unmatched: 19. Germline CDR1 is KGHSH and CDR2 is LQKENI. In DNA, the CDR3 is TGTGCCAGCTCACCCGATCGAGGCGCGGACCGGGACAGGATCAATCAGCCCCAGCATTTT. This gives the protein CASSPDRGADRDRINQPQHF.

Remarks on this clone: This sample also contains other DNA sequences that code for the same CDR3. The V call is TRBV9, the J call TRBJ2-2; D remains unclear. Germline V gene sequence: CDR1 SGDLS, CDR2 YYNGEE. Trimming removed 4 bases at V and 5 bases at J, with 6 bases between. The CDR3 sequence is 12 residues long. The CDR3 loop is CASSPRTGELFF. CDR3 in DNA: TGTGCCAGCAGCCCCCGTACCGGGGAGCTGTTTTTT.

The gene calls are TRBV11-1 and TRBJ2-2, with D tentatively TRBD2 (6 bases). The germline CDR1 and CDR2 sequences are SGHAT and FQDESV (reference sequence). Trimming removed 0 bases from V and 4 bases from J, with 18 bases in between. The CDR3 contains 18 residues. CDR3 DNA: TGTGCCAGCAGCTTAGCGAGGTCTAGGGGACTGAGCACCGGGGAGCTGTTTTTT. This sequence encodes CASSLARSRGLSTGELFF.

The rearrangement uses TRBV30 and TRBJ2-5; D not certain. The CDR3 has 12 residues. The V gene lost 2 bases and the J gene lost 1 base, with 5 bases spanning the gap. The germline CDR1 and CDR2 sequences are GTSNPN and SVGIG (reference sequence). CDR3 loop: CAWSIIQETQYF. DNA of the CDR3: TGTGCCTGGAGTATAATCCAAGAGACCCAGTACTTC.

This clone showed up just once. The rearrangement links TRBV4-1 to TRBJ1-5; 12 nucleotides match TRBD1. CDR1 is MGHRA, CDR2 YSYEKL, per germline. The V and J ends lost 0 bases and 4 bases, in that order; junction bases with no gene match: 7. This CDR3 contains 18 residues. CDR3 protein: CASSQDRGQGARNQPQHF. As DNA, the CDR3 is TGCGCCAGCAGCCAAGATCGGGGACAGGGGGCTCGGAATCAGCCCCAGCATTTT.

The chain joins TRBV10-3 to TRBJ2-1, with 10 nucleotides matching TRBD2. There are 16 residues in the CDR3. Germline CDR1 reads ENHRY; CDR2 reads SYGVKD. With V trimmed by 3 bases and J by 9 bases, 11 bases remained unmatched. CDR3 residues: CAISEEVGSGRAEQFF. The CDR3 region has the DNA TGTGCCATCAGTGAAGAGGTTGGGAGCGGGAGGGCTGAGCAGTTCTTC.